The T cell receptor (beta chain) under discussion was sequenced for a study of a mutant IDH1 vaccine in newly diagnosed glioma. Study summary: Every participant had undergone radiotherapy, temozolomide, or both before, and most underwent both.

Time point noted: week 11, during vaccination. Each vaccine dose was 300 ug of mutant IDH1 20-mer peptide, with topical imiquimod. Sequencing used immunoSEQ multiplex PCR; TCRdb keeps in-frame clones, though not all of them. Of about 110,000 clones in the sample, roughly 90% are singletons; the top ten hold around 0.6%. In germline, CDR1 is SGDLS, CDR2 YYNGEE. The V end lost 0 bases, the J end lost 8 bases, and 5 bases lay between the germline ends. This CDR3 spans 12 amino acids. This clone was seen only once. The antigen is not known. This sample includes further DNA sequences coding for the same CDR3.

The J gene is TRBJ2-2, the V gene TRBV9; D call uncertain. The TCR originated in a woman aged 50 to 65 with glioma. Sequencing used PBMCs, obtained from a glioma patient whose treatment included an IDH1 peptide vaccine. The CDR3: CASSVGGGELFF. For the CDR3, the DNA is TGTGCCAGCAGCGTAGGCGGAGGGGAGCTGTTTTTT.